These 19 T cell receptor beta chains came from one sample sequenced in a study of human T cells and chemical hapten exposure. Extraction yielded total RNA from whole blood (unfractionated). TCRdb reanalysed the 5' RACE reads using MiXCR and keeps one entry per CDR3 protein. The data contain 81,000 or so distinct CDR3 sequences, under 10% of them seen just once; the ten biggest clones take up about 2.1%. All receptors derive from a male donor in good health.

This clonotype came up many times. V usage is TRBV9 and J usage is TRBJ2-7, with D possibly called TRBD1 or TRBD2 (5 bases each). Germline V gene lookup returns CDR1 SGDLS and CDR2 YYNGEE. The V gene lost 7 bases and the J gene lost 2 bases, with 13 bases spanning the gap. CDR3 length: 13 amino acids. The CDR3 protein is CASGPGTPYEQYF. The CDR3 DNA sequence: TGTGCCAGCGGGCCCGGGACGCCCTACGAGCAGTACTTC.

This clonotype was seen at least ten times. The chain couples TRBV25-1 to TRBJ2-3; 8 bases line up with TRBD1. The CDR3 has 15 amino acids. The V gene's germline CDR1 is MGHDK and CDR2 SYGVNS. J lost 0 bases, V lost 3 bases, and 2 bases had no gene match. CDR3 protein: CASSEGQASTDTQYF. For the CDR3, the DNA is TGTGCCAGCAGTGAGGGACAGGCGAGCACAGATACGCAGTATTTT.

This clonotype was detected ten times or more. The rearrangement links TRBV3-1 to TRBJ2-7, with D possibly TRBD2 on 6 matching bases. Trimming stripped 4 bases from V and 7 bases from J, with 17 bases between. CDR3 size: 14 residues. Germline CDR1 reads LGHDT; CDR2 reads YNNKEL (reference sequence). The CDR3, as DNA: TGTGCCAGCAGCCCGCCCGGGACTCGCAAAGAGCAGTACTTC. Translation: CASSPPGTRKEQYF.

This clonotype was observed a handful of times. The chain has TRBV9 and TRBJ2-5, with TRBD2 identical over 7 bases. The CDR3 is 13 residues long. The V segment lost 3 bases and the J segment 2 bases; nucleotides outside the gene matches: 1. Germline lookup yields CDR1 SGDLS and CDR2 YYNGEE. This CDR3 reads CASSAGGQETQYF. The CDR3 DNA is TGTGCCAGCAGCGCCGGGGGGCAAGAGACCCAGTACTTC.

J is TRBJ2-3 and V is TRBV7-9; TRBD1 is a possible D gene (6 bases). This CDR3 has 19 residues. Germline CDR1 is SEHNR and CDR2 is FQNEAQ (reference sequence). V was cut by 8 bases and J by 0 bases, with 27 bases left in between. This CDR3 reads CASQVGLRWQGSSTDTQYF. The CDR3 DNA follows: TGTGCCAGCCAGGTCGGGCTCCGGTGGCAGGGGTCTAGCACAGATACGCAGTATTTT.

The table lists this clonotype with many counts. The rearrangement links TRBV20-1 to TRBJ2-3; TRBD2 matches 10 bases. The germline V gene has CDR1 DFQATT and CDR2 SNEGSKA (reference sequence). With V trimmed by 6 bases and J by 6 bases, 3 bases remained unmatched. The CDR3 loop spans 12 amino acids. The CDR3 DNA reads TGCAGTGCAGCGGGGGGGCCCGATACGCAGTATTTT. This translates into CSAAGGPDTQYF.

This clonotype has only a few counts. CDR3 bases: TGTGCCAGTAGTATAGATAAGGCGTTGACCTACGAGCAGTACTTC. It codes for CASSIDKALTYEQYF. This chain joins TRBV19 and TRBJ2-7; no clear D. Germline CDR1 reads LNHDA; CDR2 reads SQIVND (reference sequence). The CDR3 extends over 15 amino acids. V gave up 0 bases and J gave up 2 bases, with 11 bases separating them.

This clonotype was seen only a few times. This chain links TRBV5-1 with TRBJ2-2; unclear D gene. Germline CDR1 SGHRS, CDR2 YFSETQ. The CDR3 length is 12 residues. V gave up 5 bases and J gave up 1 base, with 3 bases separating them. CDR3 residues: CASSENTGELFF. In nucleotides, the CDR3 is TGCGCCAGCAGTGAGAACACCGGGGAGCTGTTTTTT.

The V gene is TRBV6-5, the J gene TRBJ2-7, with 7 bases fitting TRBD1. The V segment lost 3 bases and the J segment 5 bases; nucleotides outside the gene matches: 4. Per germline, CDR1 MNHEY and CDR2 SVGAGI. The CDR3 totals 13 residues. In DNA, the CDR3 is TGTGCCAGCAGTTATGACAGGGTCCACGAGCAGTACTTC. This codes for CASSYDRVHEQYF.

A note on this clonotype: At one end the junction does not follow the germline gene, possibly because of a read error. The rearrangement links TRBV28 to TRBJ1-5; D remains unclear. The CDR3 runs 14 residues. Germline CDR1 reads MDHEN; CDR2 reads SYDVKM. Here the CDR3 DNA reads TGTGCCAGCAGTTTAATCGCAGACAATCAGCCCCAGAATTTT. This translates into CASSLIADNQPQNF.

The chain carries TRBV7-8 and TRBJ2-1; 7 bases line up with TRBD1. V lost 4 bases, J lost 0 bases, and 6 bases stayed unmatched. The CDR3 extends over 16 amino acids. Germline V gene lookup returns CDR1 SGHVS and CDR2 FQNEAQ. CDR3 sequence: CASSSHGTVSYNEQFF. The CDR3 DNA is TGTGCCAGCAGCTCTCACGGGACAGTCTCCTACAATGAGCAGTTCTTC.

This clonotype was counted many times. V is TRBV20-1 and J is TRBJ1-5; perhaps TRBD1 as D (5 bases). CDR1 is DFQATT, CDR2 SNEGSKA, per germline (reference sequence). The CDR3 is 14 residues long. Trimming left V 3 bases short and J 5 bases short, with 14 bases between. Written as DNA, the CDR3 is TGCAGTGCTAGCGCAGGGCGAGAGTATCAGCCCCAGCATTTT. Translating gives CSASAGREYQPQHF.

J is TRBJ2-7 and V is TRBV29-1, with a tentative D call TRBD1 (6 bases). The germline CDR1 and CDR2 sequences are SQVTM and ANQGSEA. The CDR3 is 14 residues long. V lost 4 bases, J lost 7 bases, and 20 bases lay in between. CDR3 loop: CSVAHARPGEEQYF. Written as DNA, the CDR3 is TGCAGCGTTGCTCACGCTCGCCCAGGGGAAGAGCAGTACTTC.

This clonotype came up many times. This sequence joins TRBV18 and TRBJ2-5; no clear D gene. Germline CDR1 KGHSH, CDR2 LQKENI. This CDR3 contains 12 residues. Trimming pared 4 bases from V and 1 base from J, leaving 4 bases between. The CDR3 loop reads CASSQSQETQYF. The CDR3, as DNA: TGTGCCAGCTCACAGAGCCAAGAGACCCAGTACTTC.

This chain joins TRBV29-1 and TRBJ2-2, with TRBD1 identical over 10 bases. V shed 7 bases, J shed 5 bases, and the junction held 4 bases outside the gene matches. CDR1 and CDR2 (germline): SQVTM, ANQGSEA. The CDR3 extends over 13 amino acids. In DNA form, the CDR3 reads TGCAGCGGACAGGGGGCCCGAACCGGGGAGCTGTTTTTT. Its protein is CSGQGARTGELFF.

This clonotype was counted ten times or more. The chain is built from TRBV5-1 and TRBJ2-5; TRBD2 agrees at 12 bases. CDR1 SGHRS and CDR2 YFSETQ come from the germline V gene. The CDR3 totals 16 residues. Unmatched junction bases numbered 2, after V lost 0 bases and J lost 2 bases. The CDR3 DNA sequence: TGCGCCAGCAGCTTGGAAGGACTAGCGGGACAAGAGACCCAGTACTTC. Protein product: CASSLEGLAGQETQYF.

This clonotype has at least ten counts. The CDR3 DNA reads TGCGCCAGCAGCTTGCAGCGGGGGGGTTCAGAGACCCAGTACTTC. This encodes CASSLQRGGSETQYF. The V gene is TRBV5-1, the J gene TRBJ2-5, with TRBD2 identical over 10 bases. This CDR3 contains 15 residues. V shed 1 base and J 4 bases; nucleotides not matched to a gene: 4. Germline CDR1 reads SGHRS; CDR2 reads YFSETQ.

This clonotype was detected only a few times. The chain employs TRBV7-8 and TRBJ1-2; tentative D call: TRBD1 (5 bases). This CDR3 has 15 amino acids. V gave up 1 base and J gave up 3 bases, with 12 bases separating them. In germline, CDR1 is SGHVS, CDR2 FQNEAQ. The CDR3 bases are TGTGCCAGCAGCTTAGGGCAGGGCGGGGACTATGGCTACACCTTC. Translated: CASSLGQGGDYGYTF.

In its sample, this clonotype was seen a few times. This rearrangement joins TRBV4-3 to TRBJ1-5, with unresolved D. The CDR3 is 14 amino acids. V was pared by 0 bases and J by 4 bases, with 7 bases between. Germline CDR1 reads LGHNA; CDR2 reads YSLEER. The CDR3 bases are TGCGCCAGCAGCCAAGATAGAACGAATCAGCCCCAGCATTTT. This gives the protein CASSQDRTNQPQHF.